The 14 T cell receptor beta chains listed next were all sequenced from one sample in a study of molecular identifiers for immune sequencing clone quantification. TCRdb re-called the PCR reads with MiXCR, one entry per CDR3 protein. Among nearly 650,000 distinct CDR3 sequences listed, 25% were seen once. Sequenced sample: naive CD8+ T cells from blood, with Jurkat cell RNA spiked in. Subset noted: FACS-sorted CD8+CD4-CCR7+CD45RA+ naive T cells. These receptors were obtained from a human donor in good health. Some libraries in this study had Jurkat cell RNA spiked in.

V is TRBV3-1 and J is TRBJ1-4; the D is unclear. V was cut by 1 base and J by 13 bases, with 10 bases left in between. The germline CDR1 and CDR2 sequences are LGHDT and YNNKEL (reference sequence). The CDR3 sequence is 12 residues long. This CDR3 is CASSQGGSGLFF. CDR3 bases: TGTGCCAGCAGCCAAGGAGGTTCGGGACTGTTTTTT.

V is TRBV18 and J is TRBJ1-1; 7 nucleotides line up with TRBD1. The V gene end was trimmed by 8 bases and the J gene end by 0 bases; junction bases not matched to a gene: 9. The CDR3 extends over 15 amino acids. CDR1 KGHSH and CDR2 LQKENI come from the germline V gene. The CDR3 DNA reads TGTGCCAGCACCCAGACAGGGATCATGAACACTGAAGCTTTCTTT. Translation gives CASTQTGIMNTEAFF. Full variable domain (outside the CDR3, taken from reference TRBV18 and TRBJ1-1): NAGVMQNPRHLVRRRGQEARLRCSPMKGHSHVYWYRQLPEEGLKFMVYLQKENIIDESGMPKERFSAEFPKEGPSILRIQQVVRGDSAAYFCASTQTGIMNTEAFFGQGTRLTVV.

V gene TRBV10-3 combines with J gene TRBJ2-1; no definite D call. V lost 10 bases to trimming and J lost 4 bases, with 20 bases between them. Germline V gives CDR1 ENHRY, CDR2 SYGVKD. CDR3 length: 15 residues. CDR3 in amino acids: CATKPGFGLYNEQFF. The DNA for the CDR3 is TGTGCCACCAAACCGGGCTTCGGGCTTTACAATGAGCAGTTCTTC.

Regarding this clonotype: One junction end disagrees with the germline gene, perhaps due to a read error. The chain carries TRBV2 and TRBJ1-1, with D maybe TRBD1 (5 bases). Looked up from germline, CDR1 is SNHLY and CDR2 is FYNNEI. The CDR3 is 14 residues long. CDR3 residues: CASGGPNGGTEAFF. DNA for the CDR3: TGCGCCAGCGGTGGCCCAAACGGGGGAACTGAAGCTTTCTTT.

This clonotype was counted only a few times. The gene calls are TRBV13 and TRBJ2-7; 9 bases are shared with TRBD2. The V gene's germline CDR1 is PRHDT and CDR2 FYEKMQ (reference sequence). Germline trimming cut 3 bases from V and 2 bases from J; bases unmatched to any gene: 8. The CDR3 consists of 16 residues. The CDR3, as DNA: TGTGCCAGCAGCTTCTGGCGGGAGGGCCCCACCTACGAGCAGTACTTC. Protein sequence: CASSFWREGPTYEQYF. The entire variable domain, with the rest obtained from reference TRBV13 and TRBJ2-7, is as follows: AAGVIQSPRHLIKEKRETATLKCYPIPRHDTVYWYQQGPGQDPQFLISFYEKMQSDKGSIPDRFSAQQFSDYHSELNMSSLELGDSALYFCASSFWREGPTYEQYFGPGTRLTVT.

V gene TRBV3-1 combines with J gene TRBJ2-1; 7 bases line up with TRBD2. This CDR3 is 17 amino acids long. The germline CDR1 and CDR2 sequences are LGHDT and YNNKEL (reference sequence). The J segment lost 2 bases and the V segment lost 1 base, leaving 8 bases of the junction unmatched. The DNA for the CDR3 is TGTGCCAGCAGCCAAGCTCCCACTAGCGTCCCCTACAATGAGCAGTTCTTC. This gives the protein CASSQAPTSVPYNEQFF.

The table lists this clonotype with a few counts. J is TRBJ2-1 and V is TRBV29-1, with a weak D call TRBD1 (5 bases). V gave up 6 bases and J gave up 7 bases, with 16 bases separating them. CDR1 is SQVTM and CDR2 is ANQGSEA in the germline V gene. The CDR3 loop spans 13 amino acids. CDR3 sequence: CSVSRQHKNEQFF. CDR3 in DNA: TGCAGCGTAAGCCGACAGCATAAGAATGAGCAGTTCTTC.

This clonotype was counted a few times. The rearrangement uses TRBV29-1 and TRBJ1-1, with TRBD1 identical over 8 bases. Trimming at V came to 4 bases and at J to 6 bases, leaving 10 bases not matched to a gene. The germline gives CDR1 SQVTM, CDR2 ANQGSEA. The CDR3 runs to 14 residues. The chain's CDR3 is CSVGGRGQRAEAFF. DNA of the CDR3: TGCAGCGTTGGGGGCAGGGGGCAACGAGCTGAAGCTTTCTTT.

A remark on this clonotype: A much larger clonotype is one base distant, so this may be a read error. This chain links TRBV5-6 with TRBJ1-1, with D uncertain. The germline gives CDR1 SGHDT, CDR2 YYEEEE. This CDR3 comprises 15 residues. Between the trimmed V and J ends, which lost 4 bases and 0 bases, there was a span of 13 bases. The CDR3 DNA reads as TGTGCCAGCAGCAGGACTCCAGAACTGAACACTGAAGCTTTCTTT. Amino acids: CASSRTPELNTEAFF. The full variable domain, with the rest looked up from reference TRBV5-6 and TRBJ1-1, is DAGVTQSPTHLIKTRGQQVTLRCSPKSGHDTVSWYQQALGQGPQFIFQYYEEEERQRGNFPDRFSGHQFPNYSSELNVNALLLGDSALYLCASSRTPELNTEAFFGQGTRLTVV.

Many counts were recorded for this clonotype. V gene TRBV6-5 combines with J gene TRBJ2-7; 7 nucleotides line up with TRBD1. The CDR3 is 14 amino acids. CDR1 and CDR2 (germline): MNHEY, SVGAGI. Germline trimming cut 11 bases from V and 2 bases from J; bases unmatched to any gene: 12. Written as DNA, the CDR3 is TGTGCCGGCCCTGGGACAGATGTAACCTACGAGCAGTACTTC. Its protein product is CAGPGTDVTYEQYF.

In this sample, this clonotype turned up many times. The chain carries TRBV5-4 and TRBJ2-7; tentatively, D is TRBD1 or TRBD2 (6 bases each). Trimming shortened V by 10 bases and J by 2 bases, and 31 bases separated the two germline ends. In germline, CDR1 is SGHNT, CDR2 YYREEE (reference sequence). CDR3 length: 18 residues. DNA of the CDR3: TGTGCCGGCGGGATACAGCTTGGGGGCCAGGGCCCCACCTACGAGCAGTACTTC. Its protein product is CAGGIQLGGQGPTYEQYF. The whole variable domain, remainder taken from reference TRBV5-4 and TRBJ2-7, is ETGVTQSPTHLIKTRGQQVTLRCSSQSGHNTVSWYQQALGQGPQFIFQYYREEENGRGNFPPRFSGLQFPNYSSELNVNALELDDSALYLCAGGIQLGGQGPTYEQYFGPGTRLTVT.

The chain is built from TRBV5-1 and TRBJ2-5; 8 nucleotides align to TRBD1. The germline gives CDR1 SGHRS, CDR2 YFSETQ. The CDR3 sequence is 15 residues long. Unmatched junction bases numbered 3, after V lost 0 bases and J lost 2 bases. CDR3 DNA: TGCGCCAGCAGCTTGGAGGACAGGGTGCAAGAGACCCAGTACTTC. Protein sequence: CASSLEDRVQETQYF.

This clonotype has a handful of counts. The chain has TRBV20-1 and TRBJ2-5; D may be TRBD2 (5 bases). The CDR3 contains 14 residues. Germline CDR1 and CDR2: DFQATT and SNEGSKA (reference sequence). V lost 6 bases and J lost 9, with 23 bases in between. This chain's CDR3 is CSANQRAQYLAQYF. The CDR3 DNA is TGCAGTGCAAACCAGAGGGCCCAGTACCTGGCCCAGTACTTC.

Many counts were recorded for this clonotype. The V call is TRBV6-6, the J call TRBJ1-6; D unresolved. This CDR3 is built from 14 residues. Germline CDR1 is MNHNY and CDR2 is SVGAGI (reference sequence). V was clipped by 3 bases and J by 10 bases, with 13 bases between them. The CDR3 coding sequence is TGTGCCAGCAGTTATGACCCTACTAGGTCACCCCTCCACTTT. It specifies CASSYDPTRSPLHF.